The clone carrying this TCR beta chain was counted between two and nine times. This record belongs to a study of patients and donors after allogeneic stem cell transplantation. The CDR3 runs to 15 residues. Germline values: CDR1 MNHNS, CDR2 SASEGT. Trimming took 6 bases from V and 5 from J; bases not matched to a gene: 8. Via MiXCR, TCRdb re-called the RT-PCR reads, giving one row per CDR3 protein. The sample shows about 210,000 distinct CDR3 sequences, about 38% of them seen only once. The sequenced sample was blood, either unsorted or a sorted T cell fraction (not recorded which). The origin of this receptor is a human donor who was either an allogeneic HSCT recipient or a stem cell or donor lymphocyte infusion donor (not recorded which). It is not recorded whose cells these are; they may come from a transplant donor. The chain recombines TRBV6-1 with TRBJ1-1, with 11 bases lining up with TRBD1. CDR3 protein: CASRKGQGGRTEAFF. Here the CDR3 DNA reads TGTGCCAGCAGGAAGGGACAGGGGGGGAGAACTGAAGCTTTCTTT.